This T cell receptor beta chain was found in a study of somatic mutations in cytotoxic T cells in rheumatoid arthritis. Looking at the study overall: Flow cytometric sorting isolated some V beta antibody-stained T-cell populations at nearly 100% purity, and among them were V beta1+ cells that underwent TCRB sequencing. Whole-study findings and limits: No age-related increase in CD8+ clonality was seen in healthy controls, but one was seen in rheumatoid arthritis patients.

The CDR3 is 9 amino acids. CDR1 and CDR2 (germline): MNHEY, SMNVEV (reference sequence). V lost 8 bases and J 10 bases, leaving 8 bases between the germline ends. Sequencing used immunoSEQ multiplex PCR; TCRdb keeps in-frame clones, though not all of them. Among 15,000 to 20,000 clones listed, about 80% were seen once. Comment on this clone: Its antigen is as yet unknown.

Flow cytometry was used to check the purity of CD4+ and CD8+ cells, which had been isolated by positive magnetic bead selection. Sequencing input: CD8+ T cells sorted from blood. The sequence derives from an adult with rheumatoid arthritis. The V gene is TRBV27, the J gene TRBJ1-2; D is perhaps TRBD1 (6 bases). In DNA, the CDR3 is TGTGCCAGCGGACAGCCCTACACCTTC. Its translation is CASGQPYTF.